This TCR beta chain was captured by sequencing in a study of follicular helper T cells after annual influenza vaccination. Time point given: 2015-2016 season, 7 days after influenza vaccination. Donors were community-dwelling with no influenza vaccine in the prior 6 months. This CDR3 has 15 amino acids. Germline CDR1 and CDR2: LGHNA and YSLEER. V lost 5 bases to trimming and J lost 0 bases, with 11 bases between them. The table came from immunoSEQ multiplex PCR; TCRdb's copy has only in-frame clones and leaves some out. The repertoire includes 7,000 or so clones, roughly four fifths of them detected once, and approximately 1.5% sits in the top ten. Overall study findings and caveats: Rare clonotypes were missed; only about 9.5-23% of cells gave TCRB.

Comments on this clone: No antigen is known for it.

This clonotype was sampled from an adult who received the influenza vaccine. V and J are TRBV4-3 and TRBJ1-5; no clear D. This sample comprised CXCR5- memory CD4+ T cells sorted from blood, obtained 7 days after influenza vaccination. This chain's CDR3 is CASSKMVYSNQPQHF. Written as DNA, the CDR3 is TGCGCCAGCAGCAAGATGGTGTATAGCAATCAGCCCCAGCATTTT.